This TCR beta chain was captured in a study of STAT5B mutations in CD4+ large granular lymphocyte leukemia. Study results and caveats: CD4-sorted patient repertoires seemed more clonal than healthy CD4+ repertoires. Compared with healthy controls (2/35), patient top clones favored TRBV06 (8/27).

Worth noting for this clone: The antigen remains undetermined.

Per germline, CDR1 SGHRS and CDR2 YFSETQ. The CDR3 has 18 amino acids. The V gene end was trimmed by 3 bases and the J gene end by 8 bases; junction bases not matched to a gene: 15. Per the original data handling: Productive clonotypes were detectable down to 2.59 x 10-5 frequency. Libraries were prepared by immunoSEQ multiplex PCR; TCRdb keeps only in-frame clonotypes and omits some of them. V, J and clone size reflect that table, while D and trimming were determined from the DNA. The sample lists tens of thousands of clones, 74% occurring once. The V gene is TRBV5-1, the J gene TRBJ2-1, with 12 positions matching TRBD2. The sequence derives from a human donor in good health. The specimen was CD4+ T cells from blood buffy coats. This CDR3 reads CASSWTRELAGGRYEQFF. In nucleotides, the CDR3 is TGCGCCAGCAGCTGGACCAGGGAGCTAGCGGGAGGGAGGTATGAGCAGTTCTTC.